This is a list of T cell receptor beta chains from one sample in a study of shared clonotypes between healthy human individuals. Measured with immunoSEQ multiplex PCR; TCRdb has only the in-frame clones, and not every one. Of 2 million to 2.5 million clones listed, nearly 97% are singletons. The specimen sequenced was naive CD4+ T cells sorted from blood. Source of these receptors: a young man in good health. Both conserved end residues are part of each CDR3. The order of the fields is CDR3 DNA, CDR3 protein, D gene, clone size, J gene, V gene. The D gene is left open where the match is weak. Only part of the rows carry a size: once, few, many, or a class if the clone is expanded.

CDR3 DNA: TGTGCCAGCAGCTTAGCAGGACTAGCGGGAGTAGAGACCCAGTACTTC; CDR3 protein: CASSLAGLAGVETQYF; D gene: TRBD2; clone size: .; J gene: TRBJ2-5; V gene: TRBV7-2
CDR3 DNA: TGTGCCAGCAGCTTAAACCCAGGGGTTGGGACCGGGGAGCTGTTTTTT; CDR3 protein: CASSLNPGVGTGELFF; D gene: .; clone size: .; J gene: TRBJ2-2; V gene: TRBV7-8
CDR3 DNA: TGTGCCAGCCTGGGGTTCTATTACAATGAGCAGTTCTTC; CDR3 protein: CASLGFYYNEQFF; D gene: .; clone size: .; J gene: TRBJ2-1; V gene: TRBV25-1
CDR3 DNA: TGCGCCAGCAGCTCAGGGACAGGGGGCGATTGGACCCAGTACTTC; CDR3 protein: CASSSGTGGDWTQYF; D gene: TRBD1; clone size: .; J gene: TRBJ2-5; V gene: TRBV5-1
CDR3 DNA: TGCGCCAGCAGCTTAGAGACAGGGGGAACCTACGAGCAGTACTTC; CDR3 protein: CASSLETGGTYEQYF; D gene: TRBD1; clone size: .; J gene: TRBJ2-7; V gene: TRBV5-1
CDR3 DNA: TGTGCCAGCAAATGGGCAGGGGGCGATAATTCACCCCTCCACTTT; CDR3 protein: CASKWAGGDNSPLHF; D gene: TRBD1; clone size: .; J gene: TRBJ1-6; V gene: TRBV6-6
CDR3 DNA: TGTGCCAGCAGCCCGGAATTTAACCTACGCACAGATACGCAGTATTTT; CDR3 protein: CASSPEFNLRTDTQYF; D gene: .; clone size: .; J gene: TRBJ2-3; V gene: TRBV7-8
CDR3 DNA: TGTGCCAGCAATAGCGGGGCCTCCTACGAGCAGTACTTC; CDR3 protein: CASNSGASYEQYF; D gene: TRBD2; clone size: .; J gene: TRBJ2-7; V gene: TRBV19
CDR3 DNA: TGCGCCAGCAGCCCGGGACAGGGGCTATCTGGGGCCAACGTCCTGACTTTC; CDR3 protein: CASSPGQGLSGANVLTF; D gene: TRBD1; clone size: .; J gene: TRBJ2-6; V gene: TRBV4-1
CDR3 DNA: TGTGCCAGCAGTTTGAGTGAGGGAGAGACCCAGTACTTC; CDR3 protein: CASSLSEGETQYF; D gene: .; clone size: .; J gene: TRBJ2-5; V gene: TRBV27
CDR3 DNA: TGTGCCAGTAGTATAGGTCGGGGGTATGATCAGCCCCAGCATTTT; CDR3 protein: CASSIGRGYDQPQHF; D gene: .; clone size: .; J gene: TRBJ1-5; V gene: TRBV19
CDR3 DNA: TGTGCCAGTACCCCGACAGGGGGCCGGAATCAGCCCCAGCATTTT; CDR3 protein: CASTPTGGRNQPQHF; D gene: TRBD1; clone size: .; J gene: TRBJ1-5; V gene: TRBV19
CDR3 DNA: TGTGCCATCACCGGTTTTCCCCCCTACGAGCAGTACTTC; CDR3 protein: CAITGFPPYEQYF; D gene: .; clone size: .; J gene: TRBJ2-7; V gene: TRBV10-3
CDR3 DNA: TGTGCCAGCAGCGTTCAGGGGACGAACTATGGCTACACCTTC; CDR3 protein: CASSVQGTNYGYTF; D gene: .; clone size: .; J gene: TRBJ1-2; V gene: TRBV9
CDR3 DNA: TGTGCCAGCACCCCGGGGACGGGTAAGACGGGGCAGCCCCAGCATTTT; CDR3 protein: CASTPGTGKTGQPQHF; D gene: .; clone size: .; J gene: TRBJ1-5; V gene: TRBV6-6
CDR3 DNA: TGTGCCAGCTTGCAGACCACAGATACGCAGTATTTT; CDR3 protein: CASLQTTDTQYF; D gene: .; clone size: .; J gene: TRBJ2-3; V gene: TRBV2
CDR3 DNA: TGTGCCAGCAGGCAAGACCCCGTCTGGGAGCTGTTTTTT; CDR3 protein: CASRQDPVWELFF; D gene: .; clone size: .; J gene: TRBJ2-2; V gene: TRBV6-6
CDR3 DNA: TGCGCCAGCAGTGAGGCCAGGGGCGGTGGCAATGAGCAGTTCTTC; CDR3 protein: CASSEARGGGNEQFF; D gene: .; clone size: .; J gene: TRBJ2-1; V gene: TRBV10-2
CDR3 DNA: TGTGCCAGCAGCGGGATATTGGGGGCGAACACTGAAGCTTTCTTT; CDR3 protein: CASSGILGANTEAFF; D gene: .; clone size: .; J gene: TRBJ1-1; V gene: TRBV9
CDR3 DNA: TGTGCCAGCAGTGAATTGATGGGACAGGGGTTCTACGAGCAGTACTTC; CDR3 protein: CASSELMGQGFYEQYF; D gene: TRBD1; clone size: .; J gene: TRBJ2-7; V gene: TRBV25-1
CDR3 DNA: TGTGCCAGCAGCTTTATATCGGGGACCGGGGAGCTGTTTTTT; CDR3 protein: CASSFISGTGELFF; D gene: .; clone size: .; J gene: TRBJ2-2; V gene: TRBV28
CDR3 DNA: TGTGCCTGGGACAGGCCTACCCGGCTTGAAGCTTTCTTT; CDR3 protein: CAWDRPTRLEAFF; D gene: .; clone size: .; J gene: TRBJ1-1; V gene: TRBV30
CDR3 DNA: TGCGCCAGCAGCTTGAATCAGTATGAAGCTTTCTTT; CDR3 protein: CASSLNQYEAFF; D gene: .; clone size: .; J gene: TRBJ1-1; V gene: TRBV5-1
CDR3 DNA: TGTGCCAGCAGTTACGGGGGATCCTACGAGCAGTACTTC; CDR3 protein: CASSYGGSYEQYF; D gene: .; clone size: few; J gene: TRBJ2-7; V gene: TRBV6-6
CDR3 DNA: TGTGCCAGCGGAAAGAGCGGGAGTGTGAACAATGAGCAGTTCTTC; CDR3 protein: CASGKSGSVNNEQFF; D gene: TRBD2; clone size: .; J gene: TRBJ2-1; V gene: TRBV7-6
CDR3 DNA: TGTGCCAGCAGCCCTTGGGACAGATCCTACGAGCAGTACTTC; CDR3 protein: CASSPWDRSYEQYF; D gene: TRBD1; clone size: .; J gene: TRBJ2-7; V gene: TRBV9
CDR3 DNA: TGTGCCAGCAGTGACCTAACTAGCGGGAGCACCGGGGAGCTGTTTTTT; CDR3 protein: CASSDLTSGSTGELFF; D gene: TRBD2; clone size: .; J gene: TRBJ2-2; V gene: TRBV25-1
CDR3 DNA: TGTGCCAGCAGCCGGACGGGCTACGAGCAGTACTTC; CDR3 protein: CASSRTGYEQYF; D gene: .; clone size: .; J gene: TRBJ2-7; V gene: TRBV7-9
CDR3 DNA: TGCAGCGTTTTATCGCCCAGCTACGAGCAGTACTTC; CDR3 protein: CSVLSPSYEQYF; D gene: .; clone size: .; J gene: TRBJ2-7; V gene: TRBV29-1